This TCR beta chain was identified in a study of blood T cell repertoires in COVID-19. As for the study in general: There were acute and convalescent COVID-19 samples, and they came from the United States, Italy and Spain.

The V and J ends lost 5 bases and 3 bases respectively, with 13 bases between them. This CDR3 is 15 amino acids long. Germline CDR1 PRHDT, CDR2 FYEKMQ (reference sequence). TCRdb's copy holds only in-frame clones and misses some; the assay was immunoSEQ multiplex PCR. The sample has fewer than 75,000 clones; 90% are singletons. The sequenced material came from peripheral blood. V is TRBV13 and J is TRBJ1-4, with a weak D call TRBD1 (5 bases). This sequence originates from a human donor in a cohort sampled during active COVID-19. CDR3 residues: CASSLKTAPNEKLFF. The CDR3 nucleotides are TGTGCCAGCAGCCTAAAGACAGCACCTAATGAAAAACTGTTTTTT.